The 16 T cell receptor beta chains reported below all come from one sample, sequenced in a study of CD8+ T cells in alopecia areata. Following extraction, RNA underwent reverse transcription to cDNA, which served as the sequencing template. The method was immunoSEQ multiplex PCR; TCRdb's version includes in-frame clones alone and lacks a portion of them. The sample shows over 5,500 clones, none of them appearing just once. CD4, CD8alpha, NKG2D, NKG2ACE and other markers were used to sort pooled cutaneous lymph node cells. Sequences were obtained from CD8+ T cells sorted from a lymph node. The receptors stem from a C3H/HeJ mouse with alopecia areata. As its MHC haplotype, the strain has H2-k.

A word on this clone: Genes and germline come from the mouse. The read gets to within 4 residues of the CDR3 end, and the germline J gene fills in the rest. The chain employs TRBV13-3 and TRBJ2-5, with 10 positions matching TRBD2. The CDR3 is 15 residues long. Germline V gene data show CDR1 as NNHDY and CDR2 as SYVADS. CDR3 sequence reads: CASSDPGTGVDTQYF. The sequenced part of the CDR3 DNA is TGTGCCAGCAGTGATCCCGGGACTGGGGTAGAC.

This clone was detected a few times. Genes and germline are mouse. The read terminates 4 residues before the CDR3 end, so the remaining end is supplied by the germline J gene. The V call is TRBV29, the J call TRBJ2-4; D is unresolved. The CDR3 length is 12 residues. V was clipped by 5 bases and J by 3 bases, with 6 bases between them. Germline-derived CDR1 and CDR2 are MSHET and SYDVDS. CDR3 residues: CASSPLQNTLYF. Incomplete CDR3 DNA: TGTGCTAGCAGTCCCCTCCAAAAC.

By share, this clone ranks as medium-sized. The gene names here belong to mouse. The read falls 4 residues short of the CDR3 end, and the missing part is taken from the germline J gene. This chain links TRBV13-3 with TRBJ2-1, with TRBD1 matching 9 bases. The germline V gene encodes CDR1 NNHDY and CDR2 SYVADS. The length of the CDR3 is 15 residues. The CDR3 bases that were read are TGTGCCAGCAGTGACGCTCCGGGACAGGGATCT. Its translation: CASSDAPGQGS. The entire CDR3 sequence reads CASSDAPGQGSEQFF.

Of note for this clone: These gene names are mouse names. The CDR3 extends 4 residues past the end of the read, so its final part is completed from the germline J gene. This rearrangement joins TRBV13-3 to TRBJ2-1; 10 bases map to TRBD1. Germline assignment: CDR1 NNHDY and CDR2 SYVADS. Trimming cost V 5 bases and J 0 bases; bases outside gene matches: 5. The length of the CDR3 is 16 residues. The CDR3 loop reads CASRGGQGRNYAEQFF. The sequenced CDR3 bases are TGTGCCAGCAGGGGGGGACAGGGGCGTAACTATGCT.

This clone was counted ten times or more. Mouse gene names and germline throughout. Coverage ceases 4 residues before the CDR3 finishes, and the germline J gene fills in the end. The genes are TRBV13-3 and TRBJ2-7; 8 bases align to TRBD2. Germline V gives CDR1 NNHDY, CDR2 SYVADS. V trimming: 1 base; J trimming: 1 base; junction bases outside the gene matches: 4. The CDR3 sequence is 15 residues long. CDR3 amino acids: CASSDSLGGSYEQYF. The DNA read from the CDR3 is TGTGCCAGCAGTGATTCCCTGGGGGGATCCTAT.

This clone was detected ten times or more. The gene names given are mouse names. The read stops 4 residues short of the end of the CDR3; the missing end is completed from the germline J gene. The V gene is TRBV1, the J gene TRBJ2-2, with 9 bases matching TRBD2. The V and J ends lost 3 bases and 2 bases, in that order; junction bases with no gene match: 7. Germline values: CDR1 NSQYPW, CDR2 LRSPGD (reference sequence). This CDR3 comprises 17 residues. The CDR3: CTCSAPRLGENTGQLYF. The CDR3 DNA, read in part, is TGCACCTGCAGTGCTCCTCGACTGGGGGAGAACACCGGG.

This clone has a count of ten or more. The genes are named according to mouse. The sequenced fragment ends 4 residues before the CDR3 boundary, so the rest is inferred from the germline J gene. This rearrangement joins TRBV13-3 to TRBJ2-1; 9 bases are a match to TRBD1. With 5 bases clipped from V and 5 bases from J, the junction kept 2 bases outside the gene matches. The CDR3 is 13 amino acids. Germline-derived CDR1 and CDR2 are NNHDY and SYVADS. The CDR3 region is CASSGTGNAEQFF. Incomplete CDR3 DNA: TGTGCCAGCAGCGGGACAGGGAATGCT.

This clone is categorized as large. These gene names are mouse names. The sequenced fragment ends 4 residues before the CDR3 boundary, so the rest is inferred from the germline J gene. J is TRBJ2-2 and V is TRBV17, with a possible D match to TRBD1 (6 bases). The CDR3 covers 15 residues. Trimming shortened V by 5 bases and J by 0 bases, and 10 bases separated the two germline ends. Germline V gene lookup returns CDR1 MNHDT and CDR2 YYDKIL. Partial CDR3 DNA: TGTGCTAGCAGTGCCGGGACATCAAACACCGGG. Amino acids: CASSAGTSNTG. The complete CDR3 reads CASSAGTSNTGQLYF. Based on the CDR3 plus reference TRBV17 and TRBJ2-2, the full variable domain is DTTVKQNPRYKLARVGKPVNLICSQTMNHDTMYWYQKKPNQAPKLLLFYYDKILNREADTFEKFQSSRPNNSFCSLYIGSAGLEYSAMYLCASSAGTSNTGQLYFGEGSKLTVL.

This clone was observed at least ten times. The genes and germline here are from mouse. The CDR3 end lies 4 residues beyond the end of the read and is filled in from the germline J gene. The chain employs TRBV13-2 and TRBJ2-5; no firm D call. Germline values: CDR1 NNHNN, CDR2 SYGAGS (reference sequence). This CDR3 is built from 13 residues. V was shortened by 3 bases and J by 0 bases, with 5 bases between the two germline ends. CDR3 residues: CASGALNQDTQYF. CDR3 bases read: TGTGCCAGCGGTGCACTTAACCAAGAC.

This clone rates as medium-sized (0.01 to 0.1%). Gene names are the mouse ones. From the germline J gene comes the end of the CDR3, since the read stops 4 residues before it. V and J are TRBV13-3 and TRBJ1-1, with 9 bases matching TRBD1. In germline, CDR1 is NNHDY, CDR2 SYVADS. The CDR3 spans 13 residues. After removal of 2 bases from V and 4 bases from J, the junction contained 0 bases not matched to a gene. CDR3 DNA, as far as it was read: TGTGCCAGCAGTGAACAGGGGGCCACA. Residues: CASSEQGAT. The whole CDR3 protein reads CASSEQGATEVFF.

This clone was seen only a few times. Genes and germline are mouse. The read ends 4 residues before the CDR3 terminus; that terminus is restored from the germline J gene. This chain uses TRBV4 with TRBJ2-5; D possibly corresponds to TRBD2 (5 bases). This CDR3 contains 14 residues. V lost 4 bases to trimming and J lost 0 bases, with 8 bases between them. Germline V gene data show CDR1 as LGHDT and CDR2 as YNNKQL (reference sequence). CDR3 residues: CASSLTANQDTQYF. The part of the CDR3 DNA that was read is TGTGCCAGCAGCTTGACTGCTAACCAAGAC.

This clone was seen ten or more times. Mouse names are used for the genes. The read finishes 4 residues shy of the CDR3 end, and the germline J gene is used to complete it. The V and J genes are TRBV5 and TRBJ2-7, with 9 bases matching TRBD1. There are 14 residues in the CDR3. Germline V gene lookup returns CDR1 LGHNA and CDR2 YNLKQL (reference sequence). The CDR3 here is CASSQEGQGYEQYF. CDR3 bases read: TGTGCCAGCAGCCAAGAGGGACAGGGATAT.

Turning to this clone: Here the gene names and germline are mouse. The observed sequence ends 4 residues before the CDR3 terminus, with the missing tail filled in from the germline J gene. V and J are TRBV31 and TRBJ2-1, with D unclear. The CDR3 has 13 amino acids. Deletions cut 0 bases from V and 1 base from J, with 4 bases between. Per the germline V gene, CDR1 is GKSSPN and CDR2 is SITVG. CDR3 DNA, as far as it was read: TGTGCCTGGAGTCTGGGGAACTATGCT. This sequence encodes CAWSLGNYA. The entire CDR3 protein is CAWSLGNYAEQFF.

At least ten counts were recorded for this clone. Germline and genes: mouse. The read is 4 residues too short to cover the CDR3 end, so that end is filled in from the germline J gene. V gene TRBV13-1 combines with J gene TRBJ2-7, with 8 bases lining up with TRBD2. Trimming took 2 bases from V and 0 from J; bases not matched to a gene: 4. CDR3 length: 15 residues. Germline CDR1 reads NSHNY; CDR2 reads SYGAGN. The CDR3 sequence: CASSEVGGVSYEQYF. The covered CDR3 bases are TGTGCCAGCAGTGAGGTGGGGGGGGTCTCCTAT.

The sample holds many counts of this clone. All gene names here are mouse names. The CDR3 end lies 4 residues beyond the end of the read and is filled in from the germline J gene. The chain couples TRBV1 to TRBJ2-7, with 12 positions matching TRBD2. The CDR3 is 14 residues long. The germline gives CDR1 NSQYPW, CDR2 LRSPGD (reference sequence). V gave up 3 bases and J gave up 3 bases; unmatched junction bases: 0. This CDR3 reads CTCSAGLGGYEQYF. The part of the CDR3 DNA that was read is TGCACCTGCAGTGCGGGACTGGGGGGCTAT.

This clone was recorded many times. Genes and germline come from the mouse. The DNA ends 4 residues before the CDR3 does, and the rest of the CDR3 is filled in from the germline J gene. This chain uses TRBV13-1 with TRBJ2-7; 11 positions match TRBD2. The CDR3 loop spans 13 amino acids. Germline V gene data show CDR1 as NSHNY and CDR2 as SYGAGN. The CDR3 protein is CASRGTGGDEQYF. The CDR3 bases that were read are TGTGCCAGCAGAGGGACTGGGGGTGAT.